A single sample gave rise to the 7 T cell receptor beta chains below, sequenced in a study of beta chain features in type 1 diabetes. TCRB transcripts that were expressed got sequenced, as all of the isolated RNA had been reverse transcribed. Clones were sequenced by immunoSEQ multiplex PCR, and TCRdb holds only the in-frame ones, with some missing. The sample includes just over 600,000 clones, roughly 16% of them seen just once. The sample consisted of naive CD4+ T cells from blood. These receptors came from a man younger than 30 in good health.

The chain combines TRBV30 with TRBJ1-3; D call uncertain. The germline V gene has CDR1 GTSNPN and CDR2 SVGIG (reference sequence). There are 12 residues in the CDR3. Trimming removed 2 bases at V and 4 bases at J, with 6 bases between. CDR3 coding DNA: TGTGCCTGGAGTCCTCCCGGAAACACCATATATTTT. This gives the protein CAWSPPGNTIYF.

This clone has a handful of counts. The chain recombines TRBV4-1 with TRBJ2-1, with 11 nucleotides matching TRBD1. The CDR3 is made up of 14 amino acids. Germline loops: CDR1 MGHRA, CDR2 YSYEKL. The ends lost 6 bases at V and 7 bases at J; junction bases unmatched: 5. This CDR3 is CASRRTGGWNEQFF. DNA of the CDR3: TGCGCCAGCAGAAGGACAGGGGGCTGGAATGAGCAGTTCTTC.

The CDR3 region has the DNA TGTGCCAGCAGCGATCTGGGGGTGTCTGGGGCCAACGTCCTGACTTTC. Amino acid sequence: CASSDLGVSGANVLTF. The rearrangement links TRBV9 to TRBJ2-6; D tentatively fits TRBD1 or TRBD2 (5 bases each). This CDR3 has 16 residues. Trimming stripped 3 bases from V and 1 base from J, with 11 bases between. Germline lookup yields CDR1 SGDLS and CDR2 YYNGEE.

The chain is built from TRBV15 and TRBJ1-2; D is possibly TRBD1 (5 bases). Germline CDR1 reads LNHNV; CDR2 reads YYDKDF (reference sequence). This CDR3 spans 14 amino acids. Trimming shortened V by 5 bases and J by 2 bases, and 12 bases separated the two germline ends. This CDR3 is CATSGDRDNYGYTF. Here the CDR3 DNA reads TGTGCCACCAGCGGCGATCGGGACAACTATGGCTACACCTTC.

This chain links TRBV10-3 with TRBJ1-6, with 7 bases lining up with TRBD1. The CDR3 has 16 amino acids. Germline trimming cut 0 bases from V and 6 bases from J; bases unmatched to any gene: 5. The V gene's germline CDR1 is ENHRY and CDR2 SYGVKD. The CDR3 here is CAISESTGQSNSPLHF. Here the CDR3 DNA reads TGTGCCATCAGTGAGTCGACAGGGCAGAGTAATTCACCCCTCCACTTT.

This clone was seen a few times. The V and J genes are TRBV18 and TRBJ2-3; D not certain. Trimming took off 1 base at V and 0 bases at J, with 8 bases between the two ends. Germline CDR1 KGHSH, CDR2 LQKENI. The CDR3 sequence is 15 residues long. CDR3 in amino acids: CASSPLAHSTDTQYF. The CDR3 DNA reads TGTGCCAGCTCACCACTCGCACACAGCACAGATACGCAGTATTTT.

This clone was counted a few times. The genes are TRBV29-1 and TRBJ1-5; no clear D gene. CDR1 SQVTM and CDR2 ANQGSEA come from the germline V gene. The CDR3 has 13 amino acids. The germline V and J ends were trimmed by 4 bases and 1 base, with 8 bases remaining between them. CDR3 region: CSVVLSSNQPQHF. The CDR3 DNA sequence: TGCAGCGTTGTCTTGAGCAGCAATCAGCCCCAGCATTTT.